This is a list of T cell receptor beta chains from one sample in a study of blood T cell repertoires in COVID-19. The data were produced by immunoSEQ multiplex PCR, yet TCRdb's version contains in-frame clones alone and is incomplete. The table lists about 200,000 clones, just under 85% of them singletons. Input material: peripheral blood. Every receptor here comes from a human donor with acute or convalescent COVID-19. The donor label of this sample is uncertain. Both conserved end residues are part of each CDR3. D genes are given only for firm matches. Only some rows state a clone size, as once, few, many or a class for expanded clones.

D gene,V gene,clone size,J gene,CDR3 protein,CDR3 DNA
TRBD1,TRBV3-1/TRBV3-2,few,TRBJ1-4,CASSPSGGTEEKLFF,TGTGCCAGCAGCCCCTCAGGGGGCACGGAAGAAAAACTGTTTTTT
TRBD1,TRBV6-6,NA,TRBJ1-2,CASSGQGRANYGYTF,TGTGCCAGCAGTGGACAGGGGAGGGCTAACTATGGCTACACCTTC
TRBD2,TRBV19,NA,TRBJ2-2,CASSFRGLAGLRELFF,TGTGCCAGTAGTTTCCGGGGACTAGCGGGATTGCGGGAGCTGTTTTTT
NA,TRBV6-5,NA,TRBJ2-7,CASSYSSGSTYEQYF,TGTGCCAGCAGTTACTCGTCAGGAAGTACCTACGAGCAGTACTTC
NA,TRBV7-3,NA,TRBJ1-5,CASSLSANQPQHF,TGTGCCAGCAGCTTAAGCGCGAATCAGCCCCAGCATTTT
NA,TRBV30,few,TRBJ1-6,CAWSGLFYNSPLHF,TGTGCCTGGAGTGGACTGTTCTATAATTCACCCCTCCACTTT
TRBD2,TRBV19,NA,TRBJ2-7,CASSPLGLAGAEQYF,TGTGCCAGTAGCCCCCTGGGACTAGCGGGAGCTGAGCAGTACTTC
TRBD2,TRBV5-4,NA,TRBJ2-1,CASSGPGLAEDNEQFF,TGTGCCAGCAGCGGCCCGGGACTAGCGGAGGACAATGAGCAGTTCTTC
NA,TRBV18,NA,TRBJ2-4,CASSQSDRGIQYF,TGTGCCAGCTCACAGTCGGATCGGGGCATTCAGTACTTC
TRBD2,TRBV30,NA,TRBJ2-1,CAWSRGTSEHNEQFF,TGTGCCTGGAGCAGGGGGACTAGCGAGCACAATGAGCAGTTCTTC
NA,TRBV6-5,NA,TRBJ1-4,CASSYSMAGADEKLFF,TGTGCCAGCAGTTACTCGATGGCGGGGGCTGATGAAAAACTGTTTTTT